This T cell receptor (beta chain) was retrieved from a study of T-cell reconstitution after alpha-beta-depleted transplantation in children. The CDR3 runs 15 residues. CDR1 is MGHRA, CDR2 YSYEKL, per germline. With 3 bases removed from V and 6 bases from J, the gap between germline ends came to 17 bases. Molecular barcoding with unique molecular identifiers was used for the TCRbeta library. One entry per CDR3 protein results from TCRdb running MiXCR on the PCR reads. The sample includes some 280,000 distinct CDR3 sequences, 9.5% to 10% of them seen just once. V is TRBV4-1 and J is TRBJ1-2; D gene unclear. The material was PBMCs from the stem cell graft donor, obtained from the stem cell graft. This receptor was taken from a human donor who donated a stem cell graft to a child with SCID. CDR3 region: CASSQLNPAGHGYTF. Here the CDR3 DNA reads TGCGCCAGCAGCCAGCTGAACCCGGCAGGCCATGGCTACACCTTC.